The clone carrying this T cell receptor (beta chain) was recorded a few times. Its antigen is unidentified. The repertoire was sequenced with immunoSEQ multiplex PCR; TCRdb's copy has only in-frame clones and lacks some. The table includes 70,000 to 95,000 clones, roughly 83% detected once. This sample is part of a study of T cell clones after liver transplantation. Study observations and caveats: Post-transplant, graft-donor-reactive CD4 TCRbeta sequences in blood dropped significantly in most of the 8 subjects.

Thawed unstimulated PBMCs were FACS-sorted by CD3, CD4 and CD8 into two populations. In germline, CDR1 is SGHDT, CDR2 YYEEEE. Trimming took off 4 bases at V and 6 bases at J, with 9 bases between the two ends. This CDR3 comprises 12 residues. The chain combines TRBV5-6 with TRBJ2-3, with D unresolved. The receptor was derived from a human patient who received a liver transplant. Some T cells may have come from the graft donor. The input for sequencing was CD4+ T cells from blood, taken at the 22-month timepoint. The CDR3 DNA reads as TGTGCCAGCAGCCGAATGGGCGATACGCAGTATTTT. Protein product: CASSRMGDTQYF.